The clone carrying this T cell receptor beta chain was detected many times. The CDR3 totals 14 residues. V was pared by 3 bases and J by 6 bases, with 2 bases of the junction left unmatched. Germline CDR1 SGHRS, CDR2 YFSETQ. This record comes from a study of identical twins. TCRdb ran MiXCR on the 5' RACE reads and lists one entry per CDR3 protein. The sample includes some 560,000 distinct CDR3 sequences, just under 10% of them seen just once. Every sampled donor was Caucasian and healthy. These same data were also listed under a study on yellow fever vaccine responses in identical twins.

The material sequenced was PBMCs. The receptor was derived from a woman aged 18-30 years in good health. The chain has TRBV5-1 and TRBJ2-1, with 11 bases identical to TRBD2. DNA for the CDR3: TGCGCCAGCAGCTCTAGCGGGGGGCCCAATGAGCAGTTCTTC. Protein: CASSSSGGPNEQFF.